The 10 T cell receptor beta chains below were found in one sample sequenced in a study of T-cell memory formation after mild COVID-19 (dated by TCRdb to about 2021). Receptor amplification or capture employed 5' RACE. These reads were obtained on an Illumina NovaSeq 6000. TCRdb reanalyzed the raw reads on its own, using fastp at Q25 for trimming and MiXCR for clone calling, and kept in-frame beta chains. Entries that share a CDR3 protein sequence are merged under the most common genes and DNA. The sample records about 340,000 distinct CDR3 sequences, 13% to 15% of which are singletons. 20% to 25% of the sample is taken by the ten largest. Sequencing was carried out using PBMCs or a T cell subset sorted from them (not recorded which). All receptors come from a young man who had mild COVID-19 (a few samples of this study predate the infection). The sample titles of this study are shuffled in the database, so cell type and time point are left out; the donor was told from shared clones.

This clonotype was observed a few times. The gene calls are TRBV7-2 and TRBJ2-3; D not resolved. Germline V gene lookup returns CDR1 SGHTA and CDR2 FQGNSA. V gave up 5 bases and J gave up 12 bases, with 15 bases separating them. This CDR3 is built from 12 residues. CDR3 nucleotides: TGTGCCAGCAGCCAGACCTCTACGGGCCAGTATTTT. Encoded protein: CASSQTSTGQYF.

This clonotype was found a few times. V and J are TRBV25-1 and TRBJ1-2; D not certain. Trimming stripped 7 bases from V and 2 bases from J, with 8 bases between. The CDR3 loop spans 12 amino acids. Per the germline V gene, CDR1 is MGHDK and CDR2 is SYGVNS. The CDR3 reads CASTSKNYGYTF. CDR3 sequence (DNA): TGTGCCAGCACATCAAAAAACTATGGCTACACCTTC.

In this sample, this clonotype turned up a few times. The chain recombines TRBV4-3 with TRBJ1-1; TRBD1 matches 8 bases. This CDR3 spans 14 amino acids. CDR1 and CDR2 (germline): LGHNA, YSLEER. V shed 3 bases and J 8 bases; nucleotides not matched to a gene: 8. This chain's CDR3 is CASSQLTGEGEAFF. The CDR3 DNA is TGCGCCAGCAGCCAGCTGACAGGGGAGGGAGAAGCTTTCTTT.

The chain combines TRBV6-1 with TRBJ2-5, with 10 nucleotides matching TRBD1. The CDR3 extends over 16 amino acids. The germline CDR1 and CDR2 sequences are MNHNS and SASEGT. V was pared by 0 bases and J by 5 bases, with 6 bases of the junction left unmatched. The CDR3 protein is CASSEALTGGSETQYF. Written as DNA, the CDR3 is TGTGCCAGCAGTGAAGCGCTGACAGGGGGCAGTGAGACCCAGTACTTC.

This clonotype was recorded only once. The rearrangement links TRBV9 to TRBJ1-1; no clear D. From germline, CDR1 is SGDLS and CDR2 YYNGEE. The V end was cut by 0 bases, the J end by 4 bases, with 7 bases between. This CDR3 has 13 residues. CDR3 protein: CASSVEDGTEAFF. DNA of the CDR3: TGTGCCAGCAGCGTAGAAGATGGCACTGAAGCTTTCTTT.

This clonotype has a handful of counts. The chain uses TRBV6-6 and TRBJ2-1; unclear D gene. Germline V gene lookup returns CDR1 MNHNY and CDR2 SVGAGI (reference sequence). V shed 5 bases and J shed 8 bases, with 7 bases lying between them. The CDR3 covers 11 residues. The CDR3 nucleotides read TGTGCCAGCAGTACGGATTATGAGCAGTTCTTC. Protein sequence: CASSTDYEQFF.

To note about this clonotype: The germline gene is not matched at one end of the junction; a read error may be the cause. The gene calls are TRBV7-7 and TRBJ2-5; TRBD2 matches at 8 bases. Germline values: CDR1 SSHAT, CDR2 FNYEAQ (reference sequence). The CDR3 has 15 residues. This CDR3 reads CASSFGTGGLETQYF. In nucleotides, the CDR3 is TGTGCTAGCAGCTTTGGAACGGGGGGGCTCGAGACCCAGTACTTC.

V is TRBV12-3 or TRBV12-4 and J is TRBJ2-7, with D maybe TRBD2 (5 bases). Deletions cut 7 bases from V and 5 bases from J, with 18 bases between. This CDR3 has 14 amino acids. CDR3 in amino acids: CASTSPSLANEQYF. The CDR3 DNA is TGTGCCAGCACTTCACCTTCGCTAGCTAACGAGCAGTACTTC.

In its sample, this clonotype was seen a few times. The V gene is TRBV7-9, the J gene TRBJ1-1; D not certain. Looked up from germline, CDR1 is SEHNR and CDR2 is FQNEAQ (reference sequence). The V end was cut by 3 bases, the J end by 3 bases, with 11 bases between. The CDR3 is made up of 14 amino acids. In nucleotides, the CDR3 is TGTGCCAGCAGCTTGAGCCAGAGGGACACTGAAGCTTTCTTT. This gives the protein CASSLSQRDTEAFF.

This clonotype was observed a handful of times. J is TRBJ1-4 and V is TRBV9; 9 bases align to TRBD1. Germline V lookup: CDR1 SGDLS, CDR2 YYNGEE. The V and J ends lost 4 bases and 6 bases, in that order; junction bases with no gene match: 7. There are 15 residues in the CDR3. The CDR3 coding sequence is TGTGCCAGCAGCAGAACCGGGACAGGGTATGAAAAACTGTTTTTT. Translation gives CASSRTGTGYEKLFF.